Presented here are 13 T cell receptor beta chains from one specimen sequenced in a study of T cell responses to AZD1222 COVID-19 vaccine. Only in-frame clones appear in the TCRdb table, and some are missing; sequencing was by immunoSEQ multiplex PCR. The table records approximately 160,000 clones, around 94% of them present only once. The material sequenced was peripheral blood, taken 28 days after the second AZD1222 dose. These receptors were taken from an adult who received the AZD1222 COVID-19 vaccine.

This chain links TRBV27 with TRBJ1-1; TRBD1 matches 12 bases. The CDR3 has 16 residues. Trimming at V came to 6 bases and at J to 4 bases, leaving 9 bases not matched to a gene. Germline V gene lookup returns CDR1 MNHEY and CDR2 SMNVEV (reference sequence). DNA for the CDR3: TGTGCCAGCAGATCACCGGGACAGGGGGCGGGCACTGAAGCTTTCTTT. Protein product: CASRSPGQGAGTEAFF.

The gene calls are TRBV20-1 and TRBJ1-2; 9 positions agree with TRBD1. This CDR3 contains 11 residues. V lost 6 bases, J lost 5 bases, and 1 base stayed unmatched. Germline values: CDR1 DFQATT, CDR2 SNEGSKA (reference sequence). CDR3 sequence reads: CSADRGYGYTF. As DNA, the CDR3 is TGCAGTGCCGACAGGGGGTATGGCTACACCTTC.

The chain joins TRBV4-1 to TRBJ1-2, with D possibly TRBD1 on 5 matching bases. Germline V CDR1 and CDR2: MGHRA, YSYEKL. This CDR3 is built from 16 residues. V lost 0 bases to trimming and J lost 8 bases, with 19 bases between them. CDR3 sequence reads: CASSQDSRGGLEGYTF. CDR3 nucleotide sequence: TGCGCCAGCAGCCAAGATTCTAGGGGCGGGCTCGAAGGCTACACCTTC.

The V and J genes are TRBV15 and TRBJ2-2; D could derive from TRBD1 or TRBD2 (5 bases each). With 5 bases removed from V and 6 bases from J, the gap between germline ends came to 25 bases. This CDR3 region has 18 residues. Germline-derived CDR1 and CDR2 are LNHNV and YYDKDF (reference sequence). CDR3 region: CATSRRVEGIRGPGELFF. CDR3 sequence (DNA): TGTGCCACCAGCCGGCGGGTAGAAGGGATCCGGGGACCCGGGGAGCTGTTTTTT.

The gene calls are TRBV9 and TRBJ2-3, with D uncertain. This CDR3 region has 15 residues. CDR1 SGDLS and CDR2 YYNGEE come from the germline V gene. V was trimmed by 6 bases and J by 2 bases, leaving 16 bases between them. The CDR3 DNA reads as TGTGCCAGCACCCCCCGGGCGGAAAACACAGATACGCAGTATTTT. It specifies CASTPRAENTDTQYF.

The chain is built from TRBV21-1 and TRBJ1-1; TRBD1 reflects the table's D call only, with no check against the DNA. TRBV21-1 is annotated as a pseudogene. CDR3 length: 15 amino acids. The CDR3 DNA sequence: TGTGCCAGCAGCAAAGACAGGGGGACGAACACTGAAGCTTTCTTT. This translates into CASSKDRGTNTEAFF.

V and J are TRBV19 and TRBJ1-1; no firm D call. The germline V gene encodes CDR1 LNHDA and CDR2 SQIVND (reference sequence). Trimming took off 7 bases at V and 10 bases at J, with 22 bases between the two ends. The CDR3 totals 14 residues. The CDR3, as DNA: TGTGCCAGTACCACTACCGGGTTGAGTGGTGGAGCTTTCTTT. It is translated as CASTTTGLSGGAFF.

The chain uses TRBV10-3 and TRBJ2-7; possible D gene TRBD1, 5 bases. CDR1 is ENHRY and CDR2 is SYGVKD in the germline V gene. The CDR3 covers 13 residues. V lost 7 bases and J lost 6, with 16 bases in between. The DNA of the CDR3 is TGTGCCATCATTAACATACCAGGGCGCGAGCAGTACTTC. Its protein product is CAIINIPGREQYF.

The rearrangement joins TRBV28 to TRBJ2-2; D possibly corresponds to TRBD1 (6 bases). The germline V gene has CDR1 MDHEN and CDR2 SYDVKM. This CDR3 spans 14 amino acids. V lost 7 bases and J 1 base, leaving 10 bases between the germline ends. The CDR3 sequence is CASTEQGNTGELFF. Here the CDR3 DNA reads TGTGCCAGCACCGAACAGGGGAACACCGGGGAGCTGTTTTTT.

This clone was recorded once. CDR3 DNA: TGTGCCAGCAGCTGGGGGGGAGAAGGCTACAATGAGCAGTTCTTC. Amino acids: CASSWGGEGYNEQFF. The rearrangement joins TRBV9 to TRBJ2-1; the match to TRBD2 covers 7 bases. Germline lookup yields CDR1 SGDLS and CDR2 YYNGEE. The J segment lost 3 bases and the V segment lost 4 bases, leaving 7 bases of the junction unmatched. The CDR3 has 15 residues.

As regards this clone: An end of the junction differs from the germline gene, which may be a read error. The gene calls are TRBV30 and TRBJ2-2; no definite D call. The CDR3 covers 11 residues. The germline gives CDR1 GTSNPN, CDR2 SVGIG (reference sequence). CDR3 residues: CAWWNAGELFF. The CDR3 region has the DNA TGTGCCTGGTGGAACGCCGGGGAGCTGTTTTTT.

The gene calls are TRBV27 and TRBJ2-2, with D perhaps TRBD1 or TRBD2 (6 bases each). V was cut by 5 bases and J by 0 bases, with 13 bases left in between. This CDR3 comprises 16 residues. CDR1 MNHEY and CDR2 SMNVEV come from the germline V gene (reference sequence). CDR3 sequence reads: CASSLEGGANTGELFF. The CDR3, as DNA: TGTGCCAGCAGTCTCGAGGGGGGCGCGAACACCGGGGAGCTGTTTTTT.

This chain joins TRBV4-2 and TRBJ2-1; 15 nucleotides align to TRBD2. J lost 7 bases, V lost 2 bases, and 6 bases had no gene match. Germline CDR1 and CDR2: LGHNA and YNFKEQ. The CDR3 runs 17 residues. The CDR3 DNA reads as TGTGCCAGCAGCCAAACGGGACTAGCGGGAGGAATTAATGAGCAGTTCTTC. Translation gives CASSQTGLAGGINEQFF.